A selection of T cell receptor beta chains follows, all from one sample in a study of blood T cells in healthy people across ages. Each CDR3 protein is one row after TCRdb ran MiXCR on the 5' RACE reads. The sample consists of about 1,500,000 distinct CDR3 sequences, about 40% of them appearing once. The sample was blood. These receptors came from a young woman in good health. CDR3s include the opening cysteine and the closing phenylalanine or tryptophan. A D gene is named only where the DNA matches it firmly. Clone size is not always given. Where it is, it says once, few, many or a class for expanded clones.

cdr3_aa cdr3_nt j_call d_call v_call clone_size cdr3_length
CASRPSGTGEYGANALTF TGTGCCAGCAGGCCTTCCGGGACAGGGGAATATGGGGCCAACGCCCTGACTTTC TRBJ2-6 TRBD1 TRBV6-1 - 18
CASSHPGGEQFF TGCGCCAGCAGTCACCCGGGGGGTGAGCAGTTCTTC TRBJ2-1 TRBD2 TRBV4-1 - 12
CASSPGTPLYSNQPQHF TGTGCCAGCAGTCCCGGGACACCTCTATATAGCAATCAGCCCCAGCATTTT TRBJ1-5 - TRBV28 few 17
CASSRDQNCEQFF TGTGCCAGCAGCCGGGACCAAAACTGCGAGCAGTTCTTC TRBJ2-1 - TRBV4-2 - 13
CSAGPAGSDRELFF TGCAGTGCTGGCCCAGCGGGGAGCGATCGGGAGCTGTTTTTT TRBJ2-2 TRBD2 TRBV20-1 - 14
CASSGGQVAKNIQYF TGTGCCAGCAGCGGCGGACAGGTGGCCAAAAACATTCAGTACTTC TRBJ2-4 TRBD1 TRBV7-9 - 15
CASKRLAGGVDDTQYF TGTGCCAGCAAACGACTAGCGGGAGGAGTTGACGATACGCAGTATTTT TRBJ2-3 TRBD2 TRBV6-6 - 16
CASGGFMAREKLFF TGTGCCAGCGGGGGTTTTATGGCCCGTGAAAAACTGTTTTTT TRBJ1-4 - TRBV2 few 14
CASSVGSTSTDTQYF TGTGCCAGCAGTGTGGGCAGTACTAGCACAGATACGCAGTATTTT TRBJ2-3 - TRBV12-3/TRBV12-4 few 15
CASARIRDATGGISTDTQYF TGTGCCAGCGCCAGGATCCGGGACGCTACAGGGGGTATTAGCACAGATACGCAGTATTTT TRBJ2-3 TRBD1 TRBV27 - 20
CASSPQGRGNNEKLFF TGTGCCAGCAGTCCACAAGGGAGGGGCAATAATGAAAAACTGTTTTTT TRBJ1-4 - TRBV12-3/TRBV12-4 - 16
CASSIPGGPEQFF TGTGCCAGCAGCATCCCAGGGGGGCCTGAGCAGTTCTTC TRBJ2-1 - TRBV27 - 13
CASSNTISYNEQFF TGTGCCAGCTCAAACACCATATCCTACAATGAGCAGTTCTTC TRBJ2-1 - TRBV18 - 14
CASSQVAGVLSCNEQYF TGCGCCAGCAGCCAAGTGGCGGGAGTACTGTCCTGCAATGAGCAGTACTTC TRBJ2-7 TRBD2 TRBV4-1 once 17
CASSPTSGHSCEQYF TGTGCCAGCAGCCCGACTAGCGGGCACTCCTGCGAGCAGTACTTC TRBJ2-7 TRBD2 TRBV3-1 - 15
CASSVGNGRGTDTQYF TGTGCCAGCAGCGTAGGGAACGGGAGGGGCACAGATACGCAGTATTTT TRBJ2-3 TRBD2 TRBV9 few 16
CASSLSGTGRNVLTF TGTGCCAGCAGTTTATCTGGGACAGGGCGCAACGTCCTGACTTTC TRBJ2-6 TRBD1 TRBV28 - 15
CASSFARREGGTQYF TGTGCCAGCAGTTTTGCTCGGCGGGAGGGCGGTACGCAGTATTTT TRBJ2-3 TRBD2 TRBV27 - 15
CASRDDRDYGYTF TGTGCCAGCAGGGATGACAGGGACTATGGCTACACCTTC TRBJ1-2 TRBD1 TRBV2 - 13
CAVGGSGLEQYF TGTGCCGTGGGGGGTAGCGGGCTCGAGCAGTACTTC TRBJ2-7 TRBD2 TRBV27 - 12
CSAPGNEQFF TGCAGTGCTCCAGGGAATGAGCAGTTCTTC TRBJ2-1 - TRBV20-1 few 10
CASSYSQGVLNGYTF TGTGCCAGCAGTTACTCGCAGGGAGTATTGAATGGCTACACCTTC TRBJ1-2 - TRBV6-5 few 15
CASAKPGQGALTNEKLFF TGTGCTAGTGCCAAACCGGGACAGGGGGCTCTCACTAATGAAAAACTGTTTTTT TRBJ1-4 TRBD1 TRBV12-5 - 18
CSARGQGGDYGYTF TGCAGTGCTCGTGGGCAGGGAGGAGACTATGGCTACACCTTC TRBJ1-2 - TRBV20-1 - 14
CASSPRERGKGETQYF TGCGCCAGCAGTCCTAGGGAGCGGGGGAAGGGAGAGACCCAGTACTTC TRBJ2-5 TRBD2 TRBV5-1 - 16
CASSLGTSGPSTQYF TGTGCCAGCAGTCTCGGGACTAGCGGACCCAGCACGCAGTATTTT TRBJ2-3 TRBD2 TRBV3-1 few 15
CASSLARMPYNEQFF TGTGCCAGCAGCTTGGCGAGGATGCCCTACAATGAGCAGTTCTTC TRBJ2-1 - TRBV5-6 - 15
CASSYSDPRGSSYEQYF TGTGCCAGCAGTTACTCGGATCCGCGGGGAAGCTCCTACGAGCAGTACTTC TRBJ2-7 - TRBV6-6 - 17
CAARGKRDTEAFF TGTGCCGCCCGGGGGAAGAGGGACACTGAAGCTTTCTTT TRBJ1-1 - TRBV6-5 - 13
CASSFRRENYGYTF TGTGCCAGCAGTTTCCGGAGGGAAAACTATGGCTACACCTTC TRBJ1-2 - TRBV27 - 14
CSTRQGTDTQYF TGCAGCACAAGACAGGGGACAGATACGCAGTATTTT TRBJ2-3 TRBD1 TRBV29-1 few 12
CASRRTGESEQYF TGCGCCAGCAGAAGGACAGGCGAGAGCGAGCAGTACTTC TRBJ2-7 TRBD1 TRBV5-1 - 13
CSATQLGPLDEQYF TGCAGTGCTACGCAATTGGGACCGCTGGACGAGCAGTACTTC TRBJ2-7 - TRBV20-1 few 14
CSVGEFEAFF TGCAGCGTTGGAGAGTTTGAAGCTTTCTTT TRBJ1-1 - TRBV29-1 many 10
CASSLGLAPSSYNEQFF TGTGCCAGCAGCCTGGGACTAGCGCCCAGCTCCTACAATGAGCAGTTCTTC TRBJ2-1 TRBD2 TRBV12-3/TRBV12-4 few 17
CASSFIREQFF TGTGCCAGCAGTTTCATTCGTGAGCAGTTCTTC TRBJ2-1 - TRBV12-3/TRBV12-4 - 11
CATSSRGGFYNEQFF TGTGCCACCAGCAGCCGGGGGGGCTTCTACAATGAGCAGTTCTTC TRBJ2-1 TRBD2 TRBV15 - 15
CASGHPTGDTEAFF TGTGCCAGCGGTCATCCGACAGGGGACACTGAAGCTTTCTTT TRBJ1-1 TRBD1 TRBV6-1 - 14
CASSALTRGSYNEQFF TGTGCCAGCAGTGCCCTCACACGGGGGTCCTACAATGAGCAGTTCTTC TRBJ2-1 - TRBV6-1 few 16
CATSRDSTLYNEQFF TGTGCCACCAGCAGAGATTCGACACTCTACAATGAGCAGTTCTTC TRBJ2-1 - TRBV15 - 15
CASIHGDTQYF TGTGCCAGCATCCACGGGGATACGCAGTATTTT TRBJ2-3 - TRBV6-2/TRBV6-3 - 11
CASSPGTRSEQYF TGTGCCAGCAGTCCCGGGACTAGAAGCGAGCAGTACTTC TRBJ2-7 TRBD2 TRBV28 - 13
CASSLDSHGTEAFF TGTGCCAGCAGTTTAGACAGTCACGGCACTGAAGCTTTCTTT TRBJ1-1 - TRBV27 - 14
CSARDRTQGPQHF TGCAGTGCTAGAGATCGGACTCAAGGGCCCCAGCATTTT TRBJ1-5 - TRBV20-1 - 13
CASSEGLPRPNTEAFF TGTGCCAGCAGTGAGGGCCTTCCACGTCCGAACACTGAAGCTTTCTTT TRBJ1-1 - TRBV6-1 - 16
CATQGEGYTF TGTGCCACCCAGGGAGAAGGCTACACCTTC TRBJ1-2 - TRBV6-5 once 10
CASSQQGSAEQYF TGTGCCAGCAGCCAACAGGGGTCGGCCGAGCAGTACTTC TRBJ2-7 TRBD1 TRBV6-2/TRBV6-3 - 13
CSAISGRSYEQYF TGCAGTGCTATTAGCGGGCGGTCCTACGAGCAGTACTTC TRBJ2-7 TRBD2 TRBV20-1 once 13
CASSSRDRGREEQPQHF TGTGCCAGCAGCTCTCGGGACAGGGGGCGCGAAGAACAGCCCCAGCATTTT TRBJ1-5 TRBD1 TRBV7-9 few 17
CSARVSEAPIRNEQYF TGCAGTGCTAGAGTAAGTGAGGCCCCGATACGGAACGAGCAGTACTTC TRBJ2-7 - TRBV20-1 - 16
CASTRDRGDEKLFF TGTGCCAGCACCAGGGACAGGGGTGATGAAAAACTGTTTTTT TRBJ1-4 TRBD1 TRBV2 once 14
CASSFGPEETQYF TGTGCCAGCAGTTTCGGGCCTGAGGAGACCCAGTACTTC TRBJ2-5 - TRBV12-3/TRBV12-4 - 13
CASTYSRTDTQYF TGTGCCAGCACTTACAGCCGCACAGATACGCAGTATTTT TRBJ2-3 - TRBV2 - 13
CASSSKGTGKETQYF TGTGCCAGCAGTTCGAAAGGGACAGGTAAAGAGACCCAGTACTTC TRBJ2-5 TRBD1 TRBV28 - 15
CASGLSNQPQHF TGTGCTAGTGGTTTGAGCAATCAGCCCCAGCATTTT TRBJ1-5 - TRBV12-5 - 12
CSATDRTGGSYEQYF TGCAGTGCAACGGACAGGACGGGTGGGTCCTACGAGCAGTACTTC TRBJ2-7 TRBD1 TRBV20-1 - 15
CASSPKGGGASTDTQYF TGTGCCAGCAGTCCCAAGGGAGGCGGGGCGAGCACAGATACGCAGTATTTT TRBJ2-3 - TRBV12-3/TRBV12-4 - 17
CSAGTPGSYGYTF TGCAGTGCTGGAACCCCCGGGAGCTATGGCTACACCTTC TRBJ1-2 - TRBV20-1 few 13
CASSLAASGDYEQYF TGCGCCAGCAGCTTGGCCGCTAGCGGGGACTACGAGCAGTACTTC TRBJ2-7 TRBD2 TRBV5-1 - 15